The rows below give T cell receptor beta chains drawn from one sample of a study of CDR3 diversity in severe acne. From the PCR reads, TCRdb called clonotypes with MiXCR, one entry per CDR3 protein. The sample records over 70,000 distinct CDR3 sequences, 50% to 65% being singletons. Source material: blood. These receptors came from a male donor in good health, without acne. CDR3s include the opening cysteine and the closing phenylalanine or tryptophan. Each record gives: D gene, V gene, clone size, J gene, CDR3 DNA, CDR3 protein. D genes are given only for firm matches. Size is omitted from some rows. Given values are once, few, many or a class for expanded clones.

D gene: TRBD1; V gene: TRBV7-8; clone size: NA; J gene: TRBJ1-1; CDR3 DNA: TGTGCCAGCAGCGACCCGGGACAGGGGACTGAAGCTTTCTTT; CDR3 protein: CASSDPGQGTEAFF
D gene: TRBD2; V gene: TRBV13; clone size: NA; J gene: TRBJ2-3; CDR3 DNA: TGTGCCAGCAGCTCCCGGACTAGCGGGAGGTCGACGCAGTATTTT; CDR3 protein: CASSSRTSGRSTQYF
D gene: TRBD1; V gene: TRBV10-1; clone size: many; J gene: TRBJ2-7; CDR3 DNA: TGCGCCAGCAGTGAAGGGACAGGGGGCAGTTACGAGCAGTACTTC; CDR3 protein: CASSEGTGGSYEQYF
D gene: NA; V gene: TRBV3-1; clone size: few; J gene: TRBJ1-4; CDR3 DNA: TGTGCCAGCAGCCATCAGGGGTGGTATTCGGAGGAAAAACTGTTTTTT; CDR3 protein: CASSHQGWYSEEKLFF
D gene: TRBD2; V gene: TRBV29-1; clone size: once; J gene: TRBJ2-5; CDR3 DNA: TGCAGCGTTGCCGGGACTAGCGGTCCCCAAGAGACCCAGTACTTC; CDR3 protein: CSVAGTSGPQETQYF
D gene: TRBD2; V gene: TRBV6-1; clone size: many; J gene: TRBJ2-7; CDR3 DNA: TGTGCCAGCAGTGGGACTAGCGGACTCTACGAGCAGTACTTC; CDR3 protein: CASSGTSGLYEQYF
D gene: NA; V gene: TRBV7-9; clone size: many; J gene: TRBJ2-7; CDR3 DNA: TGTGCCAGCAGCGGAGGGATGTACGAGCAGTACTTC; CDR3 protein: CASSGGMYEQYF
D gene: TRBD2; V gene: TRBV11-2; clone size: many; J gene: TRBJ2-7; CDR3 DNA: TGTGCCAGCAGCGCCGCCGGGACTAGCGGTGACGAGCAGTACTTC; CDR3 protein: CASSAAGTSGDEQYF
D gene: NA; V gene: TRBV4-1; clone size: NA; J gene: TRBJ1-2; CDR3 DNA: TGCGCCAGCAGCCAAGTACTAGCGGAGGGGCAGGTCCAATATGGCTACACCTTC; CDR3 protein: CASSQVLAEGQVQYGYTF
D gene: NA; V gene: TRBV12-3/TRBV12-4; clone size: NA; J gene: TRBJ2-2; CDR3 DNA: TGTGCCAGCAGTCCCCGGGATGGGGAGCTGTTTTTT; CDR3 protein: CASSPRDGELFF
D gene: TRBD2; V gene: TRBV11-3; clone size: NA; J gene: TRBJ2-7; CDR3 DNA: TGTGCCAGCAAAGGCGGGGGCTCCTACGAGCAGTACTTC; CDR3 protein: CASKGGGSYEQYF
D gene: TRBD2; V gene: TRBV27; clone size: few; J gene: TRBJ2-3; CDR3 DNA: TGTGCCAGCAGTTTTGGGACTAGGAAAGAAGATACGCAGTATTTT; CDR3 protein: CASSFGTRKEDTQYF
D gene: NA; V gene: TRBV7-2; clone size: NA; J gene: TRBJ1-1; CDR3 DNA: TGTGCCAGCAGCTTACAGGGATATGCTGAAGCTTTCTTT; CDR3 protein: CASSLQGYAEAFF
D gene: NA; V gene: TRBV6-4; clone size: many; J gene: TRBJ2-2; CDR3 DNA: TGTGCCAGCAGCCTACGGGGAGACACCGGGGAGCTGTTTTTT; CDR3 protein: CASSLRGDTGELFF
D gene: NA; V gene: TRBV7-6; clone size: few; J gene: TRBJ1-5; CDR3 DNA: TGTGCCAGCGGATACAGTGGAGATCAGCCCCAGCATTTT; CDR3 protein: CASGYSGDQPQHF
D gene: NA; V gene: TRBV7-2; clone size: NA; J gene: TRBJ1-1; CDR3 DNA: TGTGCCAGCAACCCCGGGACCGCGAGGACTGAAGCTTTCTTT; CDR3 protein: CASNPGTARTEAFF
D gene: TRBD1; V gene: TRBV5-5; clone size: medium-sized; J gene: TRBJ1-6; CDR3 DNA: TGTGCCAGCAGCCCCGGGACAGCTAATTCACCCCTCCACTTT; CDR3 protein: CASSPGTANSPLHF
D gene: NA; V gene: TRBV12-3/TRBV12-4; clone size: NA; J gene: TRBJ1-5; CDR3 DNA: TGTGCCAGCAGACCGAGCGGGCAGGGCGGTCAGCCCCAGCATTTT; CDR3 protein: CASRPSGQGGQPQHF
D gene: TRBD1; V gene: TRBV29-1; clone size: NA; J gene: TRBJ1-4; CDR3 DNA: TGCAGCGCCTTGGCCAGGGGGCGCGATGAAAAACTGTTTTTT; CDR3 protein: CSALARGRDEKLFF
D gene: NA; V gene: TRBV19; clone size: NA; J gene: TRBJ2-2; CDR3 DNA: TGTGCCAGTAGGCGACGAACTAGGAACACCGGGGAGCTGTTTTTT; CDR3 protein: CASRRRTRNTGELFF
D gene: TRBD2; V gene: TRBV6-4; clone size: NA; J gene: TRBJ2-5; CDR3 DNA: TGTGCCAGCAGACGCGGGGGGGCGGGGGAGACCCAGTACTTC; CDR3 protein: CASRRGGAGETQYF
D gene: TRBD1; V gene: TRBV4-1; clone size: once; J gene: TRBJ1-1; CDR3 DNA: TGCGCCAGCAGCCGGGGACAGGGATTAGAAGCCTTCTTT; CDR3 protein: CASSRGQGLEAFF
D gene: TRBD1; V gene: TRBV7-9; clone size: few; J gene: TRBJ2-2; CDR3 DNA: TGTGCTAGCAGCCAAACGACAGGGGCCGGGGAGCTGTTTTTT; CDR3 protein: CASSQTTGAGELFF
D gene: TRBD2; V gene: TRBV7-2; clone size: few; J gene: TRBJ2-1; CDR3 DNA: TGTGCCAGCAGCTGGGGTAGCGGGGTCTACAATGAGCAGTTCTTC; CDR3 protein: CASSWGSGVYNEQFF
D gene: NA; V gene: TRBV29-1; clone size: NA; J gene: TRBJ2-5; CDR3 DNA: TGCAGCGTCCTGGGCACAGAGGACGTGAGTCAAGAGACCCAGTACTTC; CDR3 protein: CSVLGTEDVSQETQYF
D gene: NA; V gene: TRBV6-1; clone size: many; J gene: TRBJ2-3; CDR3 DNA: TGTGCCACAGGACACATTTCCAGCACAGATACGCAGTATTTT; CDR3 protein: CATGHISSTDTQYF
D gene: NA; V gene: TRBV13; clone size: many; J gene: TRBJ2-2; CDR3 DNA: TGTGCCAGCAGCTTAGCTTGGACGGACAACACCGGGGAGCTGTTTTTT; CDR3 protein: CASSLAWTDNTGELFF
D gene: TRBD1; V gene: TRBV4-1; clone size: many; J gene: TRBJ1-2; CDR3 DNA: TGCGCCAGCAGCCGGGGGACAGGGACTACAAACTATGGCTACGCCTTC; CDR3 protein: CASSRGTGTTNYGYAF
D gene: NA; V gene: TRBV20-1; clone size: NA; J gene: TRBJ2-7; CDR3 DNA: TGCAGTGCTAGAGCCCGGGGTCCATGGTACGAGCAGTACTTC; CDR3 protein: CSARARGPWYEQYF
D gene: NA; V gene: TRBV27; clone size: many; J gene: TRBJ2-5; CDR3 DNA: TGTGCCAGCAGTCGAAGACCTTTTCAAGAGACCCAGTACTTC; CDR3 protein: CASSRRPFQETQYF
D gene: NA; V gene: TRBV18; clone size: many; J gene: TRBJ1-1; CDR3 DNA: TGTGCCAGCTCACCAAGTTCCCGCGACACTGAAGCTTTCTTT; CDR3 protein: CASSPSSRDTEAFF
D gene: NA; V gene: TRBV6-5; clone size: medium-sized; J gene: TRBJ1-6; CDR3 DNA: TGTGCCAGCAGCCCAGGGTCCGGCCGATCACCCCTCCACTTT; CDR3 protein: CASSPGSGRSPLHF